This entry concerns a single T cell receptor (beta chain). The target antigen is unknown. The sample belongs to a study of cytomegalovirus exposure and HLA in healthy donors. Overall study findings and caveats: Earlier analysis looked at TCR beta V segments, and most were productive about 87% or about 30% of the time.

Between the trimmed V and J ends, which lost 4 bases and 3 bases, there was a span of 10 bases. CDR1 is GTSNPN and CDR2 is SVGIG in the germline V gene (reference sequence). The CDR3 consists of 14 residues. It was with 60 Vbeta and 13 Jbeta primers that the PCR ran. Sequenced by immunoSEQ multiplex PCR; TCRdb stores in-frame clones only, minus some. This table has tens of thousands of clones, about three quarters appearing once. The TCR was taken from a man between 50 and 59 years old in good health and CMV-seropositive. The chain carries TRBV30 and TRBJ1-6, with D hard to call. What was sequenced was PBMCs. The CDR3 sequence: CAWTGIDYNSPLHF. The CDR3 DNA reads as TGTGCCTGGACCGGGATAGACTATAATTCACCCCTCCACTTT. The entire variable domain, with the rest obtained from reference TRBV30 and TRBJ1-6, is as follows: SQTIHQWPATLVQPVGSPLSLECTVEGTSNPNLYWYRQAAGRGLQLLFYSVGIGQISSEVPQNLSASRPQDRQFILSSKKLLLSDSGFYLCAWTGIDYNSPLHFGNGTRLTVT.